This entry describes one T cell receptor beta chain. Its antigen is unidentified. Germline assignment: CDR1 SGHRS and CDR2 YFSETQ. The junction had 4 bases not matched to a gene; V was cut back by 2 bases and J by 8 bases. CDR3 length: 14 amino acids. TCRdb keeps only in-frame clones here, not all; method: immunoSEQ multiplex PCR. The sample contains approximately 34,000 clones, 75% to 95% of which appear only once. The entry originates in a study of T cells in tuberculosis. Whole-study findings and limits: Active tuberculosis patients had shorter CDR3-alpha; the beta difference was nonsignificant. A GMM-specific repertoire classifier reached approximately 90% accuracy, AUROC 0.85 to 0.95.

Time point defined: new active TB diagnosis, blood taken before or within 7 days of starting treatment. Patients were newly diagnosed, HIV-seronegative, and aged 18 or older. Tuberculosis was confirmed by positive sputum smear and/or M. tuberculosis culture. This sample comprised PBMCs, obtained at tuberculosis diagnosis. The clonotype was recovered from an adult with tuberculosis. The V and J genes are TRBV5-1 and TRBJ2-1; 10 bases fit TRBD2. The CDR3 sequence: CASSLSGGAYEQFF. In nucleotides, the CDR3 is TGCGCCAGCAGCTTAAGCGGGGGGGCCTATGAGCAGTTCTTC.